This is a list of T cell receptor beta chains from one sample in a study of T cells in localized non-small cell lung cancer. The method was immunoSEQ multiplex PCR; TCRdb's version includes in-frame clones alone and lacks a portion of them. The repertoire includes 10,000 to 15,000 clones, 85% of them detected once, and less than 25% sits in the top ten. This specimen consisted of peripheral blood, obtained before any cancer treatment. The receptors were sampled from a male donor at least 60 years old with stage I lung adenocarcinoma. Both conserved end residues are part of each CDR3. A D gene is named only where the DNA matches it firmly. Clone size appears in some rows only: once, few, many, or a class for an expanded clone.

J | V | D | size | DNA | CDR3
TRBJ2-7 | TRBV11-2 | . | . | TGTGCCAGCAGCTTAACGGCGGGCCCCTACGAGCAGTACTTC | CASSLTAGPYEQYF
TRBJ1-6 | TRBV6-5 | TRBD1 | . | TGTGCCAGCAGTTACCCCGGGACAGGGAATTCACCCCTCCACTTT | CASSYPGTGNSPLHF
TRBJ1-1 | TRBV14 | . | . | TGTGCCAGCAGCCAAGGTTTATCAGGGGCAGTCCCTGAAGCTTTCTTT | CASSQGLSGAVPEAFF
TRBJ1-2 | TRBV6-5 | . | . | TGTGCCAGCAGTTACCGGTCAGCCTATGGCTACACCTTC | CASSYRSAYGYTF
TRBJ2-1 | TRBV6-4 | TRBD1 | . | TGTGCCACCAGACAGGGTCCCTACAATGAGCAGTTCTTC | CATRQGPYNEQFF
TRBJ2-5 | TRBV2 | . | . | TGTGCCAGCAGTGAACAGTTCCAAGAGACCCAGTACTTC | CASSEQFQETQYF
TRBJ2-2 | TRBV30 | . | . | TGTGCCTGGAGTGTGGGAAATTCGAACACCGGGGAGCTGTTTTTT | CAWSVGNSNTGELFF
TRBJ1-4 | TRBV7-2 | TRBD1 | . | TGTGCCAGCTCCCAGGGGGAAGCTAATGAAAAACTGTTTTTT | CASSQGEANEKLFF
TRBJ2-5 | TRBV7-9 | . | once | TGTGCCAGCAGCTTAGACAGGTGGTCGGAGACCCAGTACTTC | CASSLDRWSETQYF
TRBJ2-3 | TRBV28 | . | . | TGTGCCAGCAGTCTACCGGGGGACTCCACAGATACGCAGTATTTT | CASSLPGDSTDTQYF
TRBJ1-1 | TRBV20-1 | . | once | TGCAGTGCTAGAGAGAACACTGAAGCTTTCTTT | CSARENTEAFF
TRBJ1-1 | TRBV10-3 | . | . | TGTGCCATCAGTGACGGAGGAAGCACTGAAGCTTTCTTT | CAISDGGSTEAFF
TRBJ2-3 | TRBV7-6 | . | . | TGTGCCAGCAGCTTAGCCCCCACAGATACGCAGTATTTT | CASSLAPTDTQYF
TRBJ2-4 | TRBV19 | . | . | TGTGCCAGTAGTGGGCAGGCCTTAGCCAAAAACATTCAGTACTTC | CASSGQALAKNIQYF
TRBJ2-3 | TRBV14 | . | . | TGTGCCAGCAGCCAAGATTGGATGTCCGGGACGCAGTATTTT | CASSQDWMSGTQYF
TRBJ2-2 | TRBV9 | TRBD1 | . | TGTGCCAGCAGCGTCCGACAGGGGGATGACACCGGGGAGCTGTTTTTT | CASSVRQGDDTGELFF
TRBJ1-6 | TRBV30 | . | . | TGTGCCTGGGGGACTGGTGGTAATTCACCCCTCCACTTT | CAWGTGGNSPLHF
TRBJ2-1 | TRBV7-9 | . | once | TGTGCCAGCAGCTGGAGGCAGGACAATGAGCAGTTCTTC | CASSWRQDNEQFF
TRBJ1-3 | TRBV7-2 | . | few | TGTGCCAGCAGCTATCTAGCTGGATCTGGAAACACCATATATTTT | CASSYLAGSGNTIYF
TRBJ2-6 | TRBV29-1 | . | once | TGCAGCGTTAGCATACAAAGTCGGGCCAACGTCCTGACTTTC | CSVSIQSRANVLTF
TRBJ2-1 | TRBV7-9 | TRBD1 | once | TGTGCCTCAGGGGGTCCAAGCTCCTACAATGAGCAGTTCTTC | CASGGPSSYNEQFF
TRBJ2-2 | TRBV9 | TRBD1 | few | TGTGCCAGCAGCACACGACAGGGGTATGCCGGGGAGCTGTTTTTT | CASSTRQGYAGELFF
TRBJ1-2 | TRBV7-9 | . | . | TGTGCCAGCAGCCCCGACACCTTCTATGGCTACACCTTC | CASSPDTFYGYTF
TRBJ1-4 | TRBV4-3 | TRBD1 | . | TGCGCCAGCACCGTAGACAGGGGGCGTGAAAAACTGTTTTTT | CASTVDRGREKLFF
TRBJ2-2 | TRBV18 | . | . | TGTGCCAGCTCACCCCCCGGGGGGAACACCGGGGAGCTGTTTTTT | CASSPPGGNTGELFF
TRBJ2-3 | TRBV4-3 | TRBD1 | . | TGCGCCAGCAGCCAAGATCCGACAGGGTCAGATACGCAGTATTTT | CASSQDPTGSDTQYF
TRBJ2-3 | TRBV14 | . | . | TGTGCCAGCAGCCAAGCGAGGGTTCGGGATACGCAGTATTTT | CASSQARVRDTQYF
TRBJ1-2 | TRBV5-4 | . | . | TGTGCCAGCAGCTTGGGAGGGGCCGGGACGGGGATCTATGGCTACACCTTC | CASSLGGAGTGIYGYTF
TRBJ2-7 | TRBV6-1 | . | . | TGTGCCATCGCGATGCAACAGGGTCACGAGCAGTACTTC | CAIAMQQGHEQYF
TRBJ1-1 | TRBV2 | . | . | TGTGCCAGCAGAATTAGGGAGAACACTGAAGCTTTCTTT | CASRIRENTEAFF
TRBJ1-1 | TRBV7-9 | . | once | TGTGCCAGCAGCCTCGACACGCTGAACACTGAAGCTTTCTTT | CASSLDTLNTEAFF
TRBJ1-6 | TRBV7-2 | . | . | TGTGCCAGCAGGACAAGACAGGAGGGCAGCCCACCCCTCCACTTT | CASRTRQEGSPPLHF
TRBJ2-1 | TRBV18 | TRBD2 | . | TGTGCCAGCTCACCCCTAGCGGGGGGTATCGCCAATGAGCAGTTCTTC | CASSPLAGGIANEQFF
TRBJ1-1 | TRBV18 | TRBD1 | few | TGTGCCAGCTCCCCGCAGGGGGCGGAGAACACTGAAGCTTTCTTT | CASSPQGAENTEAFF
TRBJ1-5 | TRBV11-3 | . | . | TGTGCCAGCAGCTTAGAGGTAGGCCAGCCCCAGCATTTT | CASSLEVGQPQHF
TRBJ1-1 | TRBV7-2 | . | . | TGTGCCAGCAGCTTAGTTGGGGCGGGGGTAGCTGAAGCTTTCTTT | CASSLVGAGVAEAFF
TRBJ1-1 | TRBV28 | . | . | TGTGCCAGCAGACGGTACACTGAAGCTTTCTTT | CASRRYTEAFF
TRBJ1-1 | TRBV29-1 | . | . | TGCAGCGTCGAGGAGGGGCCCCTCACGAACACTGAAGCTTTCTTT | CSVEEGPLTNTEAFF
TRBJ2-1 | TRBV2 | TRBD1 | . | TGTGCCAGCAGTGAATACCGGACAGGGCCCAATGAGCAGTTCTTC | CASSEYRTGPNEQFF
TRBJ1-5 | TRBV6-6 | TRBD1 | few | TGTGCCAGCAGCCTACAGGGGGGCAATCAGCCCCAGCATTTT | CASSLQGGNQPQHF
TRBJ2-3 | TRBV11-1 | TRBD2 | . | TGTGCCAGCAGCCAGGGACTAGCGGGCGACGCTAGGTTGTTGTATTTT | CASSQGLAGDARLLYF
TRBJ1-2 | TRBV11-2 | . | once | TGTGCCAGCAGCCTAGGACGGAATCTCTATGGCTACACCTTC | CASSLGRNLYGYTF
TRBJ1-1 | TRBV11-2 | . | . | TGTGCCAGCAGCTTAGGAACTGAAGCTTTCTTT | CASSLGTEAFF
TRBJ1-5 | TRBV4-3 | . | . | TGCGCCAGCAGCCAAGATTCAGGGACTCGTCAGCCCCAGCATTTT | CASSQDSGTRQPQHF
TRBJ1-6 | TRBV5-1 | . | . | TGCGCCAGCAGCTTGGGTGTGGATTCACCCCTCCACTTT | CASSLGVDSPLHF
TRBJ1-2 | TRBV6-1 | . | once | TGTGCCGGAAGAACGGGCTTTGGCTACACCTTC | CAGRTGFGYTF
TRBJ1-4 | TRBV2 | . | . | TGTGCCAGCAGCCTCGGACAGTCTAATGAAAAACTGTTTTTT | CASSLGQSNEKLFF
TRBJ2-5 | TRBV6-5 | . | . | TGTGCCAGCAGTTATCGGACGGGTGATCAAGAGACCCAGTACTTC | CASSYRTGDQETQYF
TRBJ2-1 | TRBV4-2 | . | . | TGTGCCAGCAGCCAAGTTAATGGGATGAATGAGCAGTTCTTC | CASSQVNGMNEQFF
TRBJ2-1 | TRBV7-9 | . | few | TGTGCCAGCAGCTACGGGACACTGAAGGGCAATGAGCAGTTCTTC | CASSYGTLKGNEQFF
TRBJ2-5 | TRBV5-5 | TRBD1 | . | TGTGCCAGCAGCTGGGCGACAGGGGATGGGACCCAGTACTTC | CASSWATGDGTQYF
TRBJ2-3 | TRBV7-2 | . | . | TGTGCCAGCAGCGGATTCACAGATACGCAGTATTTT | CASSGFTDTQYF
TRBJ2-7 | TRBV28 | TRBD2 | . | TGTGCCAGCACGGGGGGGGTCTACGAGCAGTACTTC | CASTGGVYEQYF
TRBJ1-3 | TRBV7-9 | . | . | TGTGCCATCGACAGGAGTGGTGCAAACACCATATATTTT | CAIDRSGANTIYF
TRBJ2-5 | TRBV5-1 | TRBD2 | . | TGCGCCAGCAGCTTGGGGGAGGGGCGAGAGACCCAGTACTTC | CASSLGEGRETQYF
TRBJ2-1 | TRBV7-2 | . | once | TGTGCCAGCAGCTCCAATCCGGGACACCCGAATGAGCAGTTCTTC | CASSSNPGHPNEQFF
TRBJ1-1 | TRBV9 | . | . | TGTGCCAGCAGCGTAGTGAGGACTGAAGCTTTCTTT | CASSVVRTEAFF
TRBJ1-2 | TRBV4-2 | . | . | TGTGCCAGCAGCCAAGATGTGCCAGCCGCCTATGGCTACACCTTC | CASSQDVPAAYGYTF
TRBJ1-2 | TRBV28 | . | . | TGTGCCACCTGGACCGCTAACTATGGCTACACCTTC | CATWTANYGYTF